This T cell receptor (beta chain) derives from a study of blood T cell repertoires in COVID-19. The count of this clone is one. Sequenced by immunoSEQ multiplex PCR; TCRdb stores in-frame clones only, minus some. The table records around 300,000 clones, over 75% of them present only once. The V gene's germline CDR1 is SGHTA and CDR2 FQGNSA. This CDR3 has 16 residues. Trimming at V came to 0 bases and at J to 6 bases, leaving 6 bases not matched to a gene. Sequencing was done on a sample of peripheral blood. The V call is TRBV7-2, the J call TRBJ2-3, with TRBD2 identical over 10 bases. The TCR was taken from a man aged 45-65 years with active or convalescent COVID-19. CDR3 protein: CASSLALAGARDTQYF. The CDR3 region has the DNA TGTGCCAGCAGCTTAGCCCTAGCGGGGGCCCGGGATACGCAGTATTTT.